The following is a T cell receptor (beta chain) sequence with its context. This record belongs to a study of CD8 T cells in Susac syndrome. The study sequenced TCR beta in blood CD8+ and CD4+ T cells. Through negative isolation, CD4+ and CD8+ T cells were obtained, while TEMRA cells were enriched using FACS. RNA, at roughly 0.45 to 1 ug, was reverse transcribed with random hexamers. Amplification of TCR beta CDR3 was carried out by immunoSEQ multiplex PCR, which covered 54 Vbeta and 13 Jbeta segments. One entry per CDR3 protein results from TCRdb running MiXCR on the immunoSEQ multiplex PCR reads. The sample includes 25,000 to 35,000 distinct CDR3 sequences, 85% to 95% of them seen just once. V was clipped by 6 bases and J by 2 bases, with 10 bases between them. This CDR3 has 13 amino acids. The germline V gene encodes CDR1 LNHDA and CDR2 SQIVND (reference sequence).

The chain employs TRBV19 and TRBJ1-1; D unresolved. Material: CD8+ T cells from PBMCs. The clonotype originates from a human donor in good health. As DNA, the CDR3 is TGTGCCAGTAGATCTCAGCTCAACACTGAAGCTTTCTTT. This codes for CASRSQLNTEAFF.